What follows is one TCR beta chain and its context. Donors in Cohort 3 who had recovered were those with two negative PCRs, healthcare professional clearance, or resolution of their symptoms. Sequencing was performed with immunoSEQ multiplex PCR; in TCRdb, only in-frame clones are kept and a portion is missing. Among 250,000 or so clones, approximately 83% were seen once, and the ten largest hold approximately 2%. This specimen comes from a study of blood T cell repertoires in COVID-19. In the study overall: Samples of COVID-19 (acute and convalescent) were obtained from the United States, Italy and Spain.

V lost 3 bases and J lost 0; bases outside the gene matches: 3. The CDR3 extends over 16 amino acids. Germline CDR1 SGHRS, CDR2 YFSETQ. The rearrangement joins TRBV5-1 to TRBJ2-6, with TRBD1 matching 7 bases. The sample comprised PBMCs or T cells enriched from blood (not recorded which). The sequence came from a woman between 45 and 60 years old who had recovered from COVID-19. The CDR3, as DNA: TGCGCCAGCAGCTCTCCAGGGGGCTCTGGGGCCAACGTCCTGACTTTC. This gives the protein CASSSPGGSGANVLTF. The full variable domain, with the rest looked up from reference TRBV5-1 and TRBJ2-6, is KAGVTQTPRYLIKTRGQQVTLSCSPISGHRSVSWYQQTPGQGLQFLFEYFSETQRNKGNFPGRFSGRQFSNSRSEMNVSTLELGDSALYLCASSSPGGSGANVLTFGAGSRLTVL.